This TCR beta chain was captured by sequencing in a study of cytomegalovirus exposure and HLA in healthy donors. General observations from the study: Sequencing likely generated an artifact that appeared as a cluster of highly shared sequence variants.

Worth noting for this clone: Antigen specificity is unknown.

The study ran its PCR with 60 Vbeta and 13 Jbeta primers. Assay: immunoSEQ multiplex PCR; the TCRdb copy retains only in-frame clones and omits some. The table shows around 170,000 clones, with about 78% occurring only once. The V gene end was trimmed by 1 base and the J gene end by 5 bases; junction bases not matched to a gene: 4. Germline V gene lookup returns CDR1 SNHLY and CDR2 FYNNEI. The CDR3 is made up of 14 amino acids. The receptor was isolated from a man in his sixties in good health and CMV-seronegative. This rearrangement joins TRBV2 to TRBJ1-2, with 7 bases lining up with TRBD1. Source material: PBMCs. For the CDR3, the DNA is TGTGCCAGCAGTGAAGACAGGGGCCCGTATGGCTACACCTTC. It codes for CASSEDRGPYGYTF.